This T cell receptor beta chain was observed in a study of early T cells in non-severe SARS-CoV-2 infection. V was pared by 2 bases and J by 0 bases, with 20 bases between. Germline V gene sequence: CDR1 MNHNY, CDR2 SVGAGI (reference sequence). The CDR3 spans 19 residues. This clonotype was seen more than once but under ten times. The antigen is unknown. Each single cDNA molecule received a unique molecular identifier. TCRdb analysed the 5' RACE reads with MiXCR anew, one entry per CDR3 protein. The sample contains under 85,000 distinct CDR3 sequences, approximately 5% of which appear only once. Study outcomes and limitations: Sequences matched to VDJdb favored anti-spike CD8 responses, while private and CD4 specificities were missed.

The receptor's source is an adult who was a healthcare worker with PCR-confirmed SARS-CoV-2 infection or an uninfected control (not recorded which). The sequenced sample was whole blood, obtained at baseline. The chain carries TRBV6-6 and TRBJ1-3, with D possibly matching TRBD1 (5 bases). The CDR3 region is CASSYATNLQGPSGNTIYF. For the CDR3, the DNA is TGTGCCAGCAGTTACGCAACCAATCTTCAGGGCCCCTCTGGAAACACCATATATTTT.